This entry features one T cell receptor beta chain sequence. This receptor's antigen is unknown. There are no base qualities to consult, and no much larger clone falls within one base. Cut back by 3 bases and 9 bases, the V and J ends lie 18 bases apart. From the cysteine through the phenylalanine, the CDR3 covers 15 amino acids. Of all the DNA, just the CDR3 is kept, 45 bases in frame from base 1. The listed sequencing device is Illumina HiSeq 1500. TCRdb took the public reads, trimmed them with fastp at Q25, ran MiXCR for clone calling and kept in-frame beta chains. All rows with the same CDR3 protein become a single entry with the most common DNA and genes. This sample comprises hundreds of thousands of distinct CDR3 sequences, approximately 46% of them detected only once. Together, the top ten hold around 45% of the sample. These data come from a study of T cell repertoires in cytomegalovirus infection (dated by TCRdb to the late 2010s). Some background on the complete study: Alongside well-studied HLA-B-restricted epitopes, the peptide stimulations were aimed at recently identified HLA-C-restricted CMV epitopes, whose presentation resists viral immunomodulation. Donor HLA type was relevant to the analysis, because carriage of CMV infection together with the matching HLA type was indicated by public TCR beta signatures. Results the study describes overall, beyond this receptor: In both this cohort and an independent cohort of 352 donors, the cumulative frequency of public TCR beta family members distinguished carriers of CMV infection plus the relevant HLA type. In the ex vivo response, HLA-C-restricted CMV-specific TCR beta clonotypes were dominant, and in two of eight donors the single most frequent clonotype came from this HLA-C-restricted group.

The treatment or condition label of this sample denotes: in vitro stimulation with specific CMV peptide epitopes to enrich CMV-specific T cells. This chain joins TRBV12-3 or TRBV12-4 to TRBJ1-5, with the D gene too uncertain to name. The clonotype was recovered from a human donor in good health (CMV status not recorded). Some clones in this sample may be carry-over from other donors' samples. The starting material was cultured PBMCs, obtained from culture after CMV antigen stimulation. The nucleotide sequence is TGTGCCAGCAGTTTGGCATATGGGGTCTTGGGGCCCCAGCATTTT. Protein translation: CASSLAYGVLGPQHF.